This TCR beta chain was identified in a study of post-analysis software for immune sequencing data. As for the study in general: Disease courses included relapsing-remitting, secondary progressive and progressive-relapsing multiple sclerosis.

Points from the study as a whole: Controls' normalized Chao1 diversity significantly exceeded that of multiple sclerosis patients. Patients used a handful of TRBV segments, including TRBV5-6, TRBV5-1 and TRBV20-1, more often than controls.

Tagging with unique molecular identifiers was a feature of the TCR beta cDNA libraries. Each sample of roughly 1 to 11 million input T cells yielded around 500,000 cDNA molecules, so each molecule approximated one T cell. TCRdb independently ran MiXCR on the PCR reads; one entry per CDR3 protein. Seen here are fewer than 850,000 distinct CDR3 sequences, less than 35% observed once, and the top ten hold roughly 0.53%. This clonotype was detected ten times or more. Its antigen remains unidentified. The V and J ends lost 6 bases and 4 bases respectively, with 7 bases between them. Germline V gene sequence: CDR1 MDHEN, CDR2 SYDVKM. There are 11 residues in the CDR3.

Sequenced input: blood. The origin of this receptor is a girl aged 10 to 17 with multiple sclerosis. The rearrangement uses TRBV28 and TRBJ2-7; D is ambiguous. CDR3 nucleotide sequence: TGTGCCAGCAGCTTTCGGTACGAGCAGTACTTC. Protein: CASSFRYEQYF.